Following are 28 T cell receptor beta chains from one sample sequenced in a study of OX40 agonist ivuxolimab in advanced cancers. Generated by immunoSEQ multiplex PCR, the TCRdb table keeps only in-frame clones and is missing some. This sample carries about 18,000 clones, just over 70% of them seen once, and the ten largest clones take 15% to 20%. Sequencing was performed on CD4+ or CD8+ T cells sorted from blood, taken in a trial of the OX40 agonist ivuxolimab. These receptors were obtained from an adult with an advanced solid tumor such as melanoma, head and neck, liver or kidney cancer.

The chain employs TRBV7-6 and TRBJ2-7, with 8 bases lining up with TRBD2. The CDR3 is 17 residues long. Germline lookup yields CDR1 SGHVS and CDR2 FNYEAQ. V dropped 2 bases and J dropped 0; count of bases not matched to a gene: 9. The CDR3 nucleotides are TGTGCCAGCAGCTTAAACTCCGGGACTAGGAGCTCCTACGAGCAGTACTTC. Amino acid sequence: CASSLNSGTRSSYEQYF.

The chain carries TRBV19 and TRBJ2-1, with TRBD2 matching 7 bases. Per the germline V gene, CDR1 is LNHDA and CDR2 is SQIVND (reference sequence). This CDR3 has 16 residues. V lost 5 bases and J lost 7; bases outside the gene matches: 14. Written as DNA, the CDR3 is TGTGCCAGTAGTCCCCTACCGGGAGGACTTGTTAATGAGCAGTTCTTC. It yields the protein CASSPLPGGLVNEQFF.

V usage is TRBV7-9 and J usage is TRBJ2-5, with TRBD2 identical over 15 bases. The V and J ends lost 7 bases and 4 bases, in that order; junction bases with no gene match: 10. Germline V lookup: CDR1 SEHNR, CDR2 FQNEAQ (reference sequence). The CDR3 is 17 amino acids. CDR3 nucleotide sequence: TGTGCCAGCACCCTAGGACTAGCGGGAGGGCCAGGAGAGACCCAGTACTTC. As protein: CASTLGLAGGPGETQYF.

The rearrangement joins TRBV4-3 to TRBJ2-7, with D maybe TRBD1 (6 bases). Germline V gene lookup returns CDR1 LGHNA and CDR2 YSLEER. This CDR3 spans 15 amino acids. Trimming cost V 6 bases and J 5 bases, with 20 bases left between them. The DNA of the CDR3 is TGCGCCAGCAGTCAGGGGACGGAATTAGGCAACGAGCAGTACTTC. Translating it yields CASSQGTELGNEQYF.

This chain connects TRBV6-1 to TRBJ2-3; D may be TRBD1 or TRBD2 (5 bases each). Germline V gene data show CDR1 as MNHNS and CDR2 as SASEGT. The CDR3 loop spans 16 amino acids. V was clipped by 2 bases and J by 2 bases, with 14 bases between them. CDR3 sequence (DNA): TGTGCCAGCAGTGAATGGGAGACAGAATCCACAGATACGCAGTATTTT. The encoded protein is CASSEWETESTDTQYF.

The V and J genes are TRBV7-9 and TRBJ1-1, with 8 bases that match TRBD1. CDR1 SEHNR and CDR2 FQNEAQ come from the germline V gene (reference sequence). The length of the CDR3 is 13 residues. V trimming: 3 bases; J trimming: 5 bases; junction bases outside the gene matches: 2. CDR3 DNA sequence: TGTGCCAGCAGCTTTGGACAGGGTACTGAAGCTTTCTTT. Protein product: CASSFGQGTEAFF.

The sample holds a few counts of this clone. The rearrangement joins TRBV7-8 to TRBJ1-5; TRBD1 matches 9 bases. The CDR3 length is 15 residues. Unmatched junction bases numbered 8, after V lost 6 bases and J lost 5 bases. Germline CDR1 is SGHVS and CDR2 is FQNEAQ. CDR3 nucleotide sequence: TGTGCCAGCAGATCTGACGACAGGGGGGATCAGCCCCAGCATTTT. This codes for CASRSDDRGDQPQHF. Supplemented by reference TRBV7-8 and TRBJ1-5, the full variable domain reads GAGVSQSPRYKVAKRGQDVALRCDPISGHVSLFWYQQALGQGPEFLTYFQNEAQLDKSGLPSDRFFAERPEGSVSTLKIQRTQQEDSAVYLCASRSDDRGDQPQHFGDGTRLSIL.

The chain's CDR3 is CASSPGVRTEAFF. CDR3 in DNA: TGTGCCAGCAGCCCAGGGGTTCGAACTGAAGCTTTCTTT. This sequence joins TRBV7-9 and TRBJ1-1, with D perhaps matching TRBD1 (6 bases). This CDR3 is built from 13 residues. CDR1 and CDR2 (germline): SEHNR, FQNEAQ (reference sequence). Trimming shortened V by 5 bases and J by 5 bases, and 12 bases separated the two germline ends.

V gene TRBV16 combines with J gene TRBJ2-1; D is uncertain. The CDR3 runs 14 residues. Germline loops: CDR1 KGHSY, CDR2 FQNENV. V was shortened by 5 bases and J by 8 bases, with 16 bases between the two germline ends. The DNA of the CDR3 is TGTGCCAGCAGCAGACGACCCCAGGTTTATGAGCAGTTCTTC. This encodes CASSRRPQVYEQFF.

The J gene is TRBJ2-7, the V gene TRBV19, with 12 nucleotides matching TRBD2. V trimming: 10 bases; J trimming: 3 bases; junction bases outside the gene matches: 7. This CDR3 has 14 residues. CDR1 and CDR2 from the germline V gene are LNHDA and SQIVND (reference sequence). The CDR3 nucleotides are TGTGCCACCTCGACTAGCGGGAGCAACTACGAGCAGTACTTC. As protein: CATSTSGSNYEQYF.

V usage is TRBV14 and J usage is TRBJ2-5, with D uncertain. Germline V gene sequence: CDR1 SGHDN, CDR2 FVKESK. Trimming removed 1 base from V and 1 base from J, with 10 bases in between. The CDR3 has 15 residues. Here the CDR3 DNA reads TGTGCCAGCAGCCAAGTTGGCAGACTCCAAGAGACCCAGTACTTC. Its protein product is CASSQVGRLQETQYF.

Of note for this clone: At the DNA level, this CDR3 is encoded by other sequences in the same sample as well. The chain couples TRBV6-5 to TRBJ2-5; no clear D. The V gene's germline CDR1 is MNHEY and CDR2 SVGAGI. The CDR3 covers 13 residues. V was cut by 3 bases and J by 3 bases, with 8 bases left in between. The CDR3 region is CASSYEAEETQYF. CDR3 DNA: TGTGCCAGCAGTTATGAGGCCGAAGAGACCCAGTACTTC.

This chain connects TRBV29-1 to TRBJ2-2; 7 positions agree with TRBD2. CDR1 is SQVTM and CDR2 is ANQGSEA in the germline V gene. Trimming cost V 2 bases and J 1 base; bases outside gene matches: 4. The CDR3 contains 15 residues. The CDR3 bases are TGCAGCGTTGAACTAGCGGAGTTGAACACCGGGGAGCTGTTTTTT. It translates to CSVELAELNTGELFF.

The chain uses TRBV5-6 and TRBJ2-7; possibly TRBD1 for D (6 bases). Germline V CDR1 and CDR2: SGHDT, YYEEEE. The CDR3 contains 15 residues. V shed 2 bases and J shed 0 bases, with 12 bases lying between them. CDR3 bases: TGTGCCAGCAGCTTACGACAGGAGGCCTCCTACGAGCAGTACTTC. Its protein product is CASSLRQEASYEQYF.

By sample share, this clone is medium-sized. The genes are TRBV5-1 and TRBJ1-3; D remains ambiguous. CDR1 and CDR2 (germline): SGHRS, YFSETQ. V was clipped by 3 bases and J by 0 bases, with 7 bases between them. The CDR3 extends over 14 amino acids. CDR3 protein: CASSYGISGNTIYF. The CDR3 DNA is TGCGCCAGCAGCTATGGTATCTCTGGAAACACCATATATTTT.

The J gene is TRBJ2-3, the V gene TRBV7-8; 9 positions agree with TRBD2. V was clipped by 1 base and J by 6 bases; unmatched bases: 8. This CDR3 has 16 amino acids. Germline values: CDR1 SGHVS, CDR2 FQNEAQ. The CDR3 is CASSLVLAGLEDTQYF. The CDR3 bases are TGTGCCAGCAGCTTAGTTCTAGCGGGACTGGAGGATACGCAGTATTTT.

The chain recombines TRBV28 with TRBJ2-3, with TRBD2 identical over 10 bases. The CDR3 runs 15 residues. Trimming took 6 bases from V and 0 from J; bases not matched to a gene: 3. Germline values: CDR1 MDHEN, CDR2 SYDVKM. The CDR3 loop is CASRLAGTSTDTQYF. The CDR3, as DNA: TGTGCCAGCAGACTAGCGGGAACTAGCACAGATACGCAGTATTTT.

This clone was seen more than once but under ten times. This sample also contains other DNA sequences that code for the same CDR3. This chain links TRBV27 with TRBJ2-1; 8 positions match TRBD1. The CDR3 has 14 amino acids. CDR1 is MNHEY, CDR2 SMNVEV, per germline (reference sequence). V lost 4 bases and J lost 3; bases outside the gene matches: 2. CDR3 DNA sequence: TGTGCCAGCAGTTCACAGGGGGGCTACAATGAGCAGTTCTTC. As protein: CASSSQGGYNEQFF.

This clone counts as medium-sized. This chain links TRBV27 with TRBJ2-7; 7 bases line up with TRBD1. Losses at the gene ends were 5 bases for V and 3 bases for J; bases not matched to a gene: 1. The germline V gene encodes CDR1 MNHEY and CDR2 SMNVEV (reference sequence). This CDR3 has 12 residues. CDR3 coding DNA: TGTGCCAGCAGTGACAGGGTCTACGAGCAGTACTTC. Protein sequence: CASSDRVYEQYF.

The J gene is TRBJ1-1, the V gene TRBV7-9; a weak D match, TRBD1 (6 bases). There are 13 residues in the CDR3. The V end was cut by 3 bases, the J end by 4 bases, with 9 bases between. Germline loops: CDR1 SEHNR, CDR2 FQNEAQ (reference sequence). The CDR3 spells CASSLGGATEAFF. Here the CDR3 DNA reads TGTGCCAGCAGCTTGGGGGGGGCCACTGAAGCTTTCTTT.

The chain combines TRBV7-6 with TRBJ2-7; 8 bases align to TRBD1. After removal of 5 bases from V and 4 bases from J, the junction contained 10 bases not matched to a gene. The CDR3 runs to 15 residues. The V gene's germline CDR1 is SGHVS and CDR2 FNYEAQ. The DNA for the CDR3 is TGTGCCAGCAGCCCCCGGACAGGGTCCATGTACGAGCAGTACTTC. It yields the protein CASSPRTGSMYEQYF.

The V and J genes are TRBV6-1 and TRBJ2-1; the D gene is possibly TRBD1 (5 bases). Germline CDR1 MNHNS, CDR2 SASEGT. CDR3 length: 13 amino acids. V was trimmed by 7 bases and J by 6 bases, leaving 13 bases between them. Here the CDR3 DNA reads TGTGCCAGCAATCAGGGCCTACCCAATGAGCAGTTCTTC. This gives the protein CASNQGLPNEQFF.

The chain employs TRBV9 and TRBJ1-1, with 11 bases fitting TRBD1. This CDR3 region has 14 residues. Germline V gene lookup returns CDR1 SGDLS and CDR2 YYNGEE. The ends lost 4 bases at V and 3 bases at J; junction bases unmatched: 2. CDR3 in DNA: TGTGCCAGCAGCCTGGGACAGGGGGACACTGAAGCTTTCTTT. It codes for CASSLGQGDTEAFF.

The genes are TRBV4-2 and TRBJ1-5, with D perhaps matching TRBD1 (6 bases). CDR3 length: 14 amino acids. CDR1 is LGHNA and CDR2 is YNFKEQ in the germline V gene. V gave up 5 bases and J gave up 6 bases, with 14 bases separating them. CDR3 region: CASSETGGGQPQHF. In nucleotides, the CDR3 is TGTGCCAGCAGCGAAACGGGGGGCGGTCAGCCCCAGCATTTT.

The chain uses TRBV6-4 and TRBJ2-2; 12 positions agree with TRBD2. Trimming took 3 bases from V and 2 from J; bases not matched to a gene: 4. Looked up from germline, CDR1 is MRHNA and CDR2 is SNTAGT. CDR3 length: 17 amino acids. The CDR3 here is CASSDQTSGSNTGELFF. The CDR3 DNA is TGTGCCAGCAGTGATCAGACTAGCGGGAGTAACACCGGGGAGCTGTTTTTT.

The sample holds one count of this clone. The chain joins TRBV13 to TRBJ2-7; 14 bases fit TRBD2. Per germline, CDR1 PRHDT and CDR2 FYEKMQ (reference sequence). Unmatched junction bases numbered 10, after V lost 5 bases and J lost 4 bases. This CDR3 contains 17 residues. The DNA for the CDR3 is TGTGCCAGCAGCAAGGGACTAGCGGGAGCCTTAAGTTACGAGCAGTACTTC. As protein: CASSKGLAGALSYEQYF.

This clone was seen a few times. The rearrangement links TRBV19 to TRBJ1-5; weak D call: TRBD1 (5 bases). Per germline, CDR1 LNHDA and CDR2 SQIVND (reference sequence). The CDR3 loop spans 16 amino acids. V was clipped by 0 bases and J by 0 bases, with 9 bases between them. In DNA form, the CDR3 reads TGTGCCAGTAGTATAGACACAGGCTATAGCAATCAGCCCCAGCATTTT. Its translation: CASSIDTGYSNQPQHF.

This clone has just a few counts. The V and J genes are TRBV28 and TRBJ2-5; 9 nucleotides line up with TRBD2. CDR1 is MDHEN and CDR2 is SYDVKM in the germline V gene. There are 16 residues in the CDR3. Trimming at V came to 5 bases and at J to 2 bases, leaving 9 bases not matched to a gene. As DNA, the CDR3 is TGTGCCAGCAGTCCGCCTAGACTAGCGGCACAAGAGACCCAGTACTTC. Its protein is CASSPPRLAAQETQYF.